This record looks at one T cell receptor beta chain sequence and its context. Only in-frame clones appear in the TCRdb table, and some are missing; sequencing was by immunoSEQ multiplex PCR. The repertoire holds about 350,000 clones, with about 88% as singletons. Researchers sorted participants into cohorts using their self-reported clinical history. This specimen comes from a study of blood T cell repertoires in COVID-19. The sequencing sample was made of PBMCs or T cells enriched from blood (not recorded which). The sequence derives from a woman aged 25 to 39 who had been exposed to COVID-19.

The CDR3 DNA sequence: TGTGCCAGCAGCTTAAACCGGGAGAGAAAAGAGACCCAGTACTTC. The encoded protein is CASSLNRERKETQYF. The chain combines TRBV7-3 with TRBJ2-5, with D possibly TRBD2 on 6 matching bases. The germline V gene has CDR1 SGHTA and CDR2 FQGTGA. The V end lost 1 base, the J end lost 3 bases, and 12 bases lay between the germline ends. This CDR3 is 15 amino acids long.